A selection of T cell receptor beta chains follows, all from one sample in a study of tumor-infiltrating lymphocytes in localized non-small cell lung cancer. TCRdb's copy holds only in-frame clones and misses some; the assay was immunoSEQ multiplex PCR. The sample lists over 10,000 clones, roughly 66% occurring once. The sample taken for sequencing was uninvolved lung tissue not adjacent to the tumor. The receptors derive from a human donor with non-small cell lung cancer. CDR3s include the opening cysteine and the closing phenylalanine or tryptophan. The D gene is left open where the match is weak. For some rows the clone size is stated as once, few or many, or as a class when expanded; others skip it.

>16|TRBV19|TRBJ1-3|once|-
CASSASRGGTGNTIYF
TGTGCCAGTAGTGCGAGCCGGGGGGGAACTGGAAACACCATATATTTT
>17|TRBV18|TRBJ2-2|-|-
CASSPTGPQLNTGELFF
TGTGCCAGCTCACCAACCGGGCCACAGCTGAACACCGGGGAGCTGTTTTTT
>13|TRBV29-1|TRBJ2-1|-|TRBD2
CSVQSGAYNEQFF
TGCAGCGTTCAAAGCGGGGCCTACAATGAGCAGTTCTTC
>17|TRBV4-3|TRBJ2-2|-|-
CASSRTRQRFSPGELFF
TGCGCCAGCAGTCGAACCAGACAGCGTTTTAGTCCCGGGGAGCTGTTTTTT
>14|TRBV27|TRBJ2-7|-|-
CASRQRALPSEQYF
TGTGCCAGCAGGCAACGGGCCCTCCCCTCCGAGCAGTACTTC
>19|TRBV5-1|TRBJ2-6|-|TRBD2
CASSLAGFSGSLGANVLTF
TGCGCCAGCAGCTTGGCGGGTTTTAGCGGGAGTCTGGGGGCCAACGTCCTGACTTTC
>13|TRBV10-3|TRBJ2-7|-|TRBD1
CATLQGSNYEQYF
TGTGCCACCTTACAGGGGTCTAACTACGAGCAGTACTTC
>18|TRBV5-6|TRBJ2-1|medium-sized|TRBD2
CASSLSPAAGGPWGEQFF
TGTGCCAGCAGCTTATCCCCAGCAGCGGGGGGGCCTTGGGGTGAGCAGTTCTTC
>14|TRBV27|TRBJ1-6|-|-
CASRINSYNSPLHF
TGTGCCAGCAGGATCAACTCCTATAATTCACCCCTCCACTTT
>13|TRBV19|TRBJ2-2|-|-
CATSDTNTGELFF
TGTGCCACGAGCGATACGAACACCGGGGAGCTGTTTTTT
>18|TRBV5-1|TRBJ1-1|-|TRBD1
CASSLTGQGPTANTEAFF
TGCGCCAGCAGCCTAACGGGACAGGGGCCCACCGCGAACACTGAAGCTTTCTTT
>17|TRBV27|TRBJ1-5|-|-
CASSGRGGALSNQPQHF
TGTGCCAGCAGTGGTCGGGGGGGGGCGCTTAGCAATCAGCCCCAGCATTTT
>13|TRBV28|TRBJ1-5|medium-sized|-
CASSIVSNQPQHF
TGTGCCAGCAGTATTGTTAGCAATCAGCCCCAGCATTTT
>16|TRBV7-9|TRBJ1-1|-|-
CASSLARATMNTEAFF
TGTGCCAGCAGCTTAGCGCGAGCGACCATGAACACTGAAGCTTTCTTT
>17|TRBV7-2|TRBJ2-2|-|TRBD2
CASSLAVLAGNTGELFF
TGTGCCAGCAGCTTAGCGGTACTAGCGGGTAACACCGGGGAGCTGTTTTTT
>15|TRBV19|TRBJ2-5|few|TRBD2
CATRTSGNVQETQYF
TGTGCCACTAGGACTAGCGGAAATGTCCAAGAGACCCAGTACTTC
>15|TRBV19|TRBJ2-3|-|-
CASSIMSGATDTQYF
TGTGCCAGTAGTATTATGTCCGGGGCCACAGATACGCAGTATTTT
>14|TRBV10-3|TRBJ1-3|-|-
CAAHKSIVADTIYF
TGTGCCGCTCACAAGAGTATAGTCGCGGACACCATATATTTT
>13|TRBV7-2|TRBJ1-1|medium-sized|-
CASSFGGGTEAFF
TGTGCCAGCAGCTTCGGGGGAGGTACTGAAGCTTTCTTT
>13|TRBV5-1|TRBJ1-1|-|-
CASSRGGNTEAFF
TGCGCCAGCAGCAGGGGCGGGAACACTGAAGCTTTCTTT
>14|TRBV28|TRBJ2-3|few|-
CASKGGLSTDTQYF
TGTGCCAGCAAAGGAGGACTAAGCACAGATACGCAGTATTTT
>14|TRBV28|TRBJ2-5|-|-
CASSSGEVVETQYF
TGTGCCAGCAGTTCCGGGGAGGTAGTAGAGACCCAGTACTTC
>14|TRBV6-1|TRBJ2-2|medium-sized|-
CASTGRAIPGELFF
TGTGCCAGCACAGGAAGGGCTATCCCCGGGGAGCTGTTTTTT
>16|TRBV28|TRBJ1-5|once|TRBD1
CASSLPGQSSNQPQHF
TGTGCCAGCAGTTTGCCGGGACAGTCGAGCAATCAGCCCCAGCATTTT
>13|TRBV5-1|TRBJ2-3|few|TRBD1
CASSGTGTDTQYF
TGCGCCAGCTCCGGGACAGGCACAGATACGCAGTATTTT
>11|TRBV27|TRBJ2-7|-|-
CASRKRYEQYF
TGTGCCAGCAGAAAGAGGTACGAGCAGTACTTC
>16|TRBV19|TRBJ1-2|-|-
CASSIDPVLAGYGYTF
TGTGCCAGTAGTATAGACCCCGTTTTGGCAGGGTACGGCTACACCTTC
>14|TRBV2|TRBJ2-7|-|-
CASSESWRSYEQYF
TGTGCCAGCAGTGAATCTTGGAGGTCCTACGAGCAGTACTTC
>15|TRBV27|TRBJ2-1|-|TRBD2
CASSPSLAGNNEQFF
TGTGCCAGCAGTCCAAGCCTAGCGGGGAACAATGAGCAGTTCTTC
>12|TRBV6-5|TRBJ2-5|few|TRBD1
CATGTGGETQYF
TGTGCCACGGGGACAGGGGGTGAGACCCAGTACTTC
>14|TRBV6-1|TRBJ1-1|-|TRBD1
CASSEDRGDTEAFF
TGTGCCAGCAGTGAGGACAGGGGGGACACTGAAGCTTTCTTT
>13|TRBV13|TRBJ2-7|-|-
CASSRTGTYEQYF
TGTGCCAGCAGCCGGACGGGAACCTACGAGCAGTACTTC
>14|TRBV6-4|TRBJ2-2|few|-
CASSPQGNTGELFF
TGTGCCAGCAGTCCACAGGGGAACACCGGGGAGCTGTTTTTT
>13|TRBV10-3|TRBJ2-7|-|-
CAITPDSSYEQYF
TGTGCCATCACCCCAGACAGCTCCTACGAGCAGTACTTC
>15|TRBV28|TRBJ2-4|-|-
CASSTRIGAGDIQYF
TGTGCCAGCAGTACGAGAATAGGAGCCGGAGACATTCAGTACTTC
>18|TRBV10-1|TRBJ1-2|large|-
CAMGPREEDSLSNYGYTF
TGCGCCATGGGACCCCGAGAGGAGGACAGCCTTTCTAACTATGGCTACACCTTC
>14|TRBV6-1|TRBJ2-1|-|TRBD2
CASGGTSGGTEQFF
TGTGCCAGCGGTGGGACTAGCGGGGGGACTGAGCAGTTCTTC
>13|TRBV6-6|TRBJ1-4|-|-
CASSSSRPGKLFF
TGTGCCAGCAGTTCATCCCGCCCTGGAAAACTGTTTTTT
>19|TRBV9|TRBJ2-4|few|TRBD2
CASSVSLAGVRGAKNIQYF
TGTGCCAGCAGCGTATCGCTAGCGGGAGTTAGAGGAGCCAAAAACATTCAGTACTTC
>22|TRBV28|TRBJ2-1|few|TRBD2
CASSLPPGLAGAILRSYNEQFF
TGTGCCAGCAGCCTACCCCCGGGACTAGCGGGAGCTATTTTAAGGTCCTACAATGAGCAGTTCTTC
>15|TRBV6-4|TRBJ1-5|-|-
CASRLDSLRNQPQHF
TGTGCCAGCAGATTAGACAGTTTACGCAATCAGCCCCAGCATTTT
>16|TRBV28|TRBJ2-5|-|-
CASSLRPGRKGGAQYF
TGTGCCAGCAGTTTACGACCGGGACGCAAGGGGGGGGCCCAGTACTTC
>12|TRBV11-2|TRBJ1-2|few|-
CASSLGGNGYTF
TGTGCCAGCAGCTTAGGTGGTAATGGCTACACCTTC
>21|TRBV13|TRBJ2-1|-|TRBD2
CASSARLGSGGRRVSYNEQFF
TGTGCCAGCAGCGCACGCTTGGGCAGCGGGGGGAGAAGGGTATCCTACAATGAGCAGTTCTTC
>17|TRBV5-4|TRBJ1-2|-|TRBD1
CASSPGTGRLYSYGYTF
TGTGCCAGCAGCCCGGGGACAGGGCGGCTCTACTCCTATGGCTACACCTTC
>16|TRBV28|TRBJ2-1|few|-
CASISLQPGRGLEQFF
TGTGCCAGCATCTCCCTTCAACCGGGACGGGGACTTGAGCAGTTCTTC
>13|TRBV6-6|TRBJ2-5|-|-
CASTWTRQETQYF
TGTGCCAGCACCTGGACTCGACAAGAGACCCAGTACTTC
>12|TRBV30|TRBJ2-2|-|TRBD2
CARGGPTGELFF
TGTGCCCGGGGGGGTCCCACCGGGGAGCTGTTTTTT
>12|TRBV5-1|TRBJ1-2|-|-
CASSLGSYGYTF
TGCGCCAGCAGCTTGGGGAGTTATGGCTACACCTTC
>10|TRBV29-1|TRBJ2-1|-|-
CSGFHLQQFF
TGCAGCGGATTCCATCTCCAGCAGTTCTTC
>16|TRBV5-1|TRBJ2-3|-|-
CASSLLGYQGADTQYF
TGCGCCAGCAGCTTGTTGGGATACCAGGGTGCAGATACGCAGTATTTT
>14|TRBV18|TRBJ1-1|-|TRBD1
CASSSITGGTEAFF
TGTGCCAGCTCGTCAATAACAGGGGGCACTGAAGCTTTCTTT
>14|TRBV6-6|TRBJ2-3|few|TRBD1
CASSDRGSTDTQYF
TGTGCCAGCAGTGACAGGGGTAGCACAGATACGCAGTATTTT
>16|TRBV28|TRBJ2-1|few|TRBD2
CASSFSWRELWGEQFF
TGTGCCAGCAGTTTCTCCTGGCGGGAGCTATGGGGTGAGCAGTTCTTC
>15|TRBV10-3|TRBJ2-3|-|TRBD2
CAISGQRGGADTQYF
TGTGCCATCAGTGGACAGCGGGGGGGGGCAGATACGCAGTATTTT
>14|TRBV4-3|TRBJ2-1|once|-
CASSRTDSLGEQFF
TGCGCCAGCAGCCGGACAGACTCCCTCGGTGAGCAGTTCTTC
>13|TRBV5-1|TRBJ2-7|-|-
CASSLVRGYEQYF
TGCGCCAGCAGCTTGGTTCGGGGCTACGAGCAGTACTTC
>16|TRBV5-1|TRBJ1-6|few|TRBD1
CASSFGTGLSNSPLHF
TGCGCCAGCAGCTTCGGGACAGGGCTAAGTAATTCACCCCTCCACTTT
>14|TRBV6-5|TRBJ2-7|-|TRBD1
CASSYRTGADEQYF
TGTGCCAGCAGTTACCGGACAGGGGCAGACGAGCAGTACTTC